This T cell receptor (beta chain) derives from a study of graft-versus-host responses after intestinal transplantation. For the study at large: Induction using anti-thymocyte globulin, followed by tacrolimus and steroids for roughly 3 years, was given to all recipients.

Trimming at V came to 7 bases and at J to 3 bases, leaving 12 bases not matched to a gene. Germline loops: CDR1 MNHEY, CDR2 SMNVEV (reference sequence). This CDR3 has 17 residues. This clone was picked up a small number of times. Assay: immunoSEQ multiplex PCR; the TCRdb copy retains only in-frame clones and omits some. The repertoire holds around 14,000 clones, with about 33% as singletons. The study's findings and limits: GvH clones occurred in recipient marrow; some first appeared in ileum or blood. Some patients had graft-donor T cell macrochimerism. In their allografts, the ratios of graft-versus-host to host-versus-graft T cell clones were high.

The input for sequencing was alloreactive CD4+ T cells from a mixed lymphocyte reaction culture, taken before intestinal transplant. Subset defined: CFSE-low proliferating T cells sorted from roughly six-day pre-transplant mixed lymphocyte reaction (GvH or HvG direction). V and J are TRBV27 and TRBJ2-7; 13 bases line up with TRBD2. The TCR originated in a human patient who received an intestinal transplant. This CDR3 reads CASIGLAGVGGFYEQYF. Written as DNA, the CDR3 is TGTGCCAGCATTGGACTAGCGGGAGTTGGAGGCTTCTACGAGCAGTACTTC.